There are many counts of the clone carrying this T cell receptor (beta chain). The data were obtained in a study of spatial heterogeneity in lung cancer. Whole-study context: The study consistently detected more beta-chain than alpha-chain sequences.

The time point here: sample taken at primary tumor resection. Sequencing covered unsorted whole RNA taken from tumor, nontumor lung or frozen PBMC. Donation came from some 73 patients with untreated early-stage non-small cell lung cancer. TCRdb itself ran the 5' RACE reads through MiXCR, one entry per CDR3 protein. The sample has 28,000 or so distinct CDR3 sequences; 8.4% are singletons. Trimming took off 3 bases at V and 2 bases at J, with 8 bases between the two ends. The CDR3 has 14 amino acids. The source was PBMCs, collected at surgery. This chain links TRBV12-3 or TRBV12-4 with TRBJ2-1; D uncertain. The sequence was collected from a female donor with early-stage non-small cell lung cancer. Here the CDR3 DNA reads TGTGCCAGCAGTTTCAGTTCCACCTACAATGAGCAGTTCTTC. Its translation is CASSFSSTYNEQFF.